Described below is a single T cell receptor beta chain sequence and its context. The data were taken from a study of blood T cell repertoires in COVID-19. The assay was immunoSEQ multiplex PCR, and TCRdb's table has in-frame clones only and misses some. The table includes roughly 84,000 clones, around three quarters detected once. V was trimmed by 7 bases and J by 1 base, leaving 10 bases between them. The CDR3 consists of 13 residues. Germline values: CDR1 MNHNY, CDR2 SVGAGI (reference sequence). The clonotype was recovered from a woman in her forties or fifties with acute or convalescent COVID-19. Material for sequencing was peripheral blood. The V and J genes are TRBV6-6 and TRBJ1-1; D might be TRBD1 (6 bases). CDR3 sequence reads: CASTGATNTEAFF. Written as DNA, the CDR3 is TGTGCCAGCACAGGGGCGACGAACACTGAAGCTTTCTTT.